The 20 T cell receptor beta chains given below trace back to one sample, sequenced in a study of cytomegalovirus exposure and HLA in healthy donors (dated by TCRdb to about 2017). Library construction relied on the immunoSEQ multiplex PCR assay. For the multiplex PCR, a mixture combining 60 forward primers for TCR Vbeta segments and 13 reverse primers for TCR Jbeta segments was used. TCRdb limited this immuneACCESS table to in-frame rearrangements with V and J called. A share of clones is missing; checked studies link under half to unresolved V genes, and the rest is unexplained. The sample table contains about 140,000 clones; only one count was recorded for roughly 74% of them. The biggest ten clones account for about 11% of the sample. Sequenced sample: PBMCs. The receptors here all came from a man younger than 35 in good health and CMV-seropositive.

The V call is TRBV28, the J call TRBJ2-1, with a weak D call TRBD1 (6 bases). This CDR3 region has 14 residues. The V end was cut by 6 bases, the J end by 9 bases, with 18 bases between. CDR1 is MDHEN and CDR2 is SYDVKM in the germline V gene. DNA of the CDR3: TGTGCCAGCAGACAACAGGGTTGGGGGAGTGAGCAGTTCTTC. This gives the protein CASRQQGWGSEQFF.

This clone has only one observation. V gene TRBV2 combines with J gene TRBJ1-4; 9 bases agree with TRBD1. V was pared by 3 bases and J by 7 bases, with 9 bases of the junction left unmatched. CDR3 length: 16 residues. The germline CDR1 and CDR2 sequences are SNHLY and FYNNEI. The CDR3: CASSEGARDRVEKLFF. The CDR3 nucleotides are TGTGCCAGCAGTGAGGGGGCCCGGGACAGGGTTGAAAAACTGTTTTTT.

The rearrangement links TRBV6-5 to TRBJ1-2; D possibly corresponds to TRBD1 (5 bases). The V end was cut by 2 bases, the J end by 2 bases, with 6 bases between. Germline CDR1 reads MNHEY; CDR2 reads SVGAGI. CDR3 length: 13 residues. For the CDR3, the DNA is TGTGCCAGCAGTTACGACAGAAACTATGGCTACACCTTC. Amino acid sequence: CASSYDRNYGYTF.

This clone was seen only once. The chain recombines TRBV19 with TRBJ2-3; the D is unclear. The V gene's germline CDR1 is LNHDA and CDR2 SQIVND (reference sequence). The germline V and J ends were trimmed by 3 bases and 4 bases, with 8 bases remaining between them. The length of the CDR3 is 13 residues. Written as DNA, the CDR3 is TGTGCCAGTAGTATGGCCAGGCCAGATACGCAGTATTTT. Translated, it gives CASSMARPDTQYF. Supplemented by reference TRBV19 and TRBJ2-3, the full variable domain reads DGGITQSPKYLFRKEGQNVTLSCEQNLNHDAMYWYRQDPGQGLRLIYYSQIVNDFQKGDIAEGYSVSREKKESFPLTVTSAQKNPTAFYLCASSMARPDTQYFGPGTRLTVL.

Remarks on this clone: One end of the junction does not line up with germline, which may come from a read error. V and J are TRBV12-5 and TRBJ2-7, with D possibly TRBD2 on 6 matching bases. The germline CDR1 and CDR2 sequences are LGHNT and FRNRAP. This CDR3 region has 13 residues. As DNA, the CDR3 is TGTGCTAGTGCTTTGGGAGGCGACTACGAGCAGTACTTC. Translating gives CASALGGDYEQYF.

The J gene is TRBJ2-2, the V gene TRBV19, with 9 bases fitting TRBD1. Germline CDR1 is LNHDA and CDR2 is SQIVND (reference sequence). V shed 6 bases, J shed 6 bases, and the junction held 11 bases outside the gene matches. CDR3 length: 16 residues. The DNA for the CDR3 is TGTGCCAGTAGCCCACAGGGGGCGCGGTATGCCGGGGAGCTGTTTTTT. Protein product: CASSPQGARYAGELFF. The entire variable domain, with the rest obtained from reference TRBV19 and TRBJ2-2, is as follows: DGGITQSPKYLFRKEGQNVTLSCEQNLNHDAMYWYRQDPGQGLRLIYYSQIVNDFQKGDIAEGYSVSREKKESFPLTVTSAQKNPTAFYLCASSPQGARYAGELFFGEGSRLTVL.

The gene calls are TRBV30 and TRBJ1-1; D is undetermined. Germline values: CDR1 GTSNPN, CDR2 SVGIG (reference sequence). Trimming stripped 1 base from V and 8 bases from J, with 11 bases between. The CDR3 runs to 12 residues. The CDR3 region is CAWSGQVGEAFF. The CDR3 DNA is TGTGCCTGGAGTGGGCAGGTTGGGGAAGCTTTCTTT.

The CDR3 protein is CASSLDVGTPNTGELFF. The CDR3 DNA reads as TGTGCCAGCAGCTTGGATGTAGGGACACCGAACACCGGGGAGCTGTTTTTT. This chain uses TRBV5-6 with TRBJ2-2, with D perhaps TRBD1 (6 bases). V lost 0 bases and J lost 0, with 12 bases in between. CDR1 and CDR2 (germline): SGHDT, YYEEEE. This CDR3 spans 17 amino acids.

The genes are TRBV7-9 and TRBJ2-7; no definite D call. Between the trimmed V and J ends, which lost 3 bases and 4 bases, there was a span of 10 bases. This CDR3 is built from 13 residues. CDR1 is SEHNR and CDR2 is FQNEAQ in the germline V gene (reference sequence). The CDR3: CASSFGRQYEQYF. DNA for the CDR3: TGTGCCAGCAGCTTTGGCAGGCAATACGAGCAGTACTTC.

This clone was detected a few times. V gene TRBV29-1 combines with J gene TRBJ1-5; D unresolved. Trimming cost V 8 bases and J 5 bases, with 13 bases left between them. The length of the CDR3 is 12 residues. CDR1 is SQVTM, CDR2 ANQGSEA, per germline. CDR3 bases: TGCAGCTACACAGAGGGAGATCAGCCCCAGCATTTT. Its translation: CSYTEGDQPQHF.

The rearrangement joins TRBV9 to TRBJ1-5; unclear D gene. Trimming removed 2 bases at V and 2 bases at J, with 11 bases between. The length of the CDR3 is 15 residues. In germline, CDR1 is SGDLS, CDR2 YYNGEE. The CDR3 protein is CASSVGSGGNQPQHF. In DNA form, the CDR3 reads TGTGCCAGCAGCGTGGGGTCGGGAGGCAATCAGCCCCAGCATTTT.

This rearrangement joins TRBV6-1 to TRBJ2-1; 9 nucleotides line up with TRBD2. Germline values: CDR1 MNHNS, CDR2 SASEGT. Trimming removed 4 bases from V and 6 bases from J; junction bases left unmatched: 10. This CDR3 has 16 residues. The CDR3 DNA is TGTGCCAGCAGTGTGTGGGGAGCGGGAGGAATCAATGAGCAGTTCTTC. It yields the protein CASSVWGAGGINEQFF.

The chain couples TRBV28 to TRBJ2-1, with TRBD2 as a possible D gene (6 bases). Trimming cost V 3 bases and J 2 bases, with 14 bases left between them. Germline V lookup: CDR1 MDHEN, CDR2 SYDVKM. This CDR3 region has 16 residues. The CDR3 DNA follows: TGTGCCAGCAGTTTCACCTTTGGGGGGACCTACAATGAGCAGTTCTTC. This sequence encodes CASSFTFGGTYNEQFF.

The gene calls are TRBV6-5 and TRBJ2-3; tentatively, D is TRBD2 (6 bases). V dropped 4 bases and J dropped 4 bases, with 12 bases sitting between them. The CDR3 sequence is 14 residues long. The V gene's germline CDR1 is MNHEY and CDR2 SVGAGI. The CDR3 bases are TGTGCCAGCAGTTCTGTCACGGGGGCAGATACGCAGTATTTT. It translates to CASSSVTGADTQYF.

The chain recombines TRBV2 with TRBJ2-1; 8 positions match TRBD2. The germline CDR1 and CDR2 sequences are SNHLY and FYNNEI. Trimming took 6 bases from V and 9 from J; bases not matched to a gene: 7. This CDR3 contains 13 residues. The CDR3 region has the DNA TGTGCCAGCAGCAAGACTAGCGATGGTGAGCAGTTCTTC. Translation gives CASSKTSDGEQFF. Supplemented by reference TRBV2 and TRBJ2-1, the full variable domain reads EPEVTQTPSHQVTQMGQEVILRCVPISNHLYFYWYRQILGQKVEFLVSFYNNEISEKSEIFDDQFSVERPDGSNFTLKIRSTKLEDSAMYFCASSKTSDGEQFFGPGTRLTVL.

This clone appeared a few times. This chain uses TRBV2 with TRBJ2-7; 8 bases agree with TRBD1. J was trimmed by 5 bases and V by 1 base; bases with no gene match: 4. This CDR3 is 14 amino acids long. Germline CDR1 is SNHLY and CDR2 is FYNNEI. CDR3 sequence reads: CASSEVRGQDEQYF. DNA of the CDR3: TGTGCCAGCAGTGAAGTCAGGGGGCAAGACGAGCAGTACTTC.

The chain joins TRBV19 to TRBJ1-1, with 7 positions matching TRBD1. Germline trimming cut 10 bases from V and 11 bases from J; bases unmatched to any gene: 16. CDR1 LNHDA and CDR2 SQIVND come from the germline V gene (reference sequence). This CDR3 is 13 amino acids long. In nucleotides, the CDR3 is TGTGCCACCCATGACAGGGCAGATTTGGCGGCTTTCTTT. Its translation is CATHDRADLAAFF. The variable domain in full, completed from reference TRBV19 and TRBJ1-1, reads DGGITQSPKYLFRKEGQNVTLSCEQNLNHDAMYWYRQDPGQGLRLIYYSQIVNDFQKGDIAEGYSVSREKKESFPLTVTSAQKNPTAFYLCATHDRADLAAFFGQGTRLTVV.

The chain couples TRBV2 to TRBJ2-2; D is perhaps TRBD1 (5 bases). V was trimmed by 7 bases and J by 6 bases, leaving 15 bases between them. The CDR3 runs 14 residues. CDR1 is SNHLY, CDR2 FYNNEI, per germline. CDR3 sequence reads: CASKYETQAGELFF. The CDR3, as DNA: TGTGCCAGCAAGTATGAAACACAGGCCGGGGAGCTGTTTTTT.

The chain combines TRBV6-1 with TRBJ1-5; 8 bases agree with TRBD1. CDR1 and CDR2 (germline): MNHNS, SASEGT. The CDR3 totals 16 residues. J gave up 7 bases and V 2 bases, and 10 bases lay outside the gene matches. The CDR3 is CASSESGQGVRQPQHF. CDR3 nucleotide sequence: TGTGCCAGCAGTGAAAGCGGACAGGGTGTAAGGCAGCCCCAGCATTTT.

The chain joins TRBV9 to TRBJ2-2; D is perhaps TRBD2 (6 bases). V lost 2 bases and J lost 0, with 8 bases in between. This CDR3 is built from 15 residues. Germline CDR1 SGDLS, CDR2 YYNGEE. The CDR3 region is CASSVRLANTGELFF. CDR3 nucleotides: TGTGCCAGCAGCGTTCGACTAGCGAACACCGGGGAGCTGTTTTTT.